This T cell receptor (beta chain) came from a study of cytomegalovirus exposure and HLA in healthy donors. The CDR3 runs to 14 residues. V dropped 0 bases and J dropped 2 bases, with 9 bases sitting between them. The V gene's germline CDR1 is SGHDT and CDR2 YYEEEE. Both 60 Vbeta primers and 13 Jbeta primers went into the PCR. The protocol was immunoSEQ multiplex PCR, while the TCRdb copy is restricted to in-frame clones and leaves out a portion. This sample lists around 120,000 clones; its ten largest clones have 3% to 4.5%. Material: PBMCs. The TCR comes from a man in his late teens or twenties in good health and CMV-seronegative. V and J are TRBV5-6 and TRBJ2-7; weak D call: TRBD1 (6 bases). The CDR3: CASSLVTGTYEQYF. The CDR3 region has the DNA TGTGCCAGCAGCTTGGTGACAGGAACCTACGAGCAGTACTTC.